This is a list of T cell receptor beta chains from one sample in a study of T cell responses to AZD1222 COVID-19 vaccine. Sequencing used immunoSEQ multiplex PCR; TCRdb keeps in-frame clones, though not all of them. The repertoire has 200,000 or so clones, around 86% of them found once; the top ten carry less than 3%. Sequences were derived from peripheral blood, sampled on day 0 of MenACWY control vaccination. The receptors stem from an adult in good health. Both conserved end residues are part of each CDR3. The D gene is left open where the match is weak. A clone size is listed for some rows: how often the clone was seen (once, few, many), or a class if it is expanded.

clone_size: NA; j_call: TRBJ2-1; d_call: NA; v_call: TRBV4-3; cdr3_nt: TGCGCCAGCAGCCAAGTATACTGGGCCGACAATGAGCAGTTCTTC; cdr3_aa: CASSQVYWADNEQFF
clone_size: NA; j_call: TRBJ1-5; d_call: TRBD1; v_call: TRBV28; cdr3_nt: TGTGCCAGCAGCAGGGGACAGGTCGAAAAACAGCCCCAGCATTTT; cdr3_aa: CASSRGQVEKQPQHF
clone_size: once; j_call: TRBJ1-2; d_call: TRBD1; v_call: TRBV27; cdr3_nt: TGTGCCAGCAGTTTTCAGCATAGGGACAGGGGTACCTCGGGGTATGGCTACACCTTC; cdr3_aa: CASSFQHRDRGTSGYGYTF
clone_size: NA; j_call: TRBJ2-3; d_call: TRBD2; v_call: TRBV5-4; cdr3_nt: TGTGCCAGCAGCCGAGGAGCGGGGGGACTGAGCACAGATACGCAGTATTTT; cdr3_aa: CASSRGAGGLSTDTQYF
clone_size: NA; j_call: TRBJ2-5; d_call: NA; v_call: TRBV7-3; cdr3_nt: TGTGCCAGCAGTCGACAGTACCAAGAGACCCAGTACTTC; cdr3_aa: CASSRQYQETQYF
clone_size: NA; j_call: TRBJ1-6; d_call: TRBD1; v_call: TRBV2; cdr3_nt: TGTGCCAGCAGTGGGACAGGGAGTAATTCACCCCTCCACTTT; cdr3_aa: CASSGTGSNSPLHF
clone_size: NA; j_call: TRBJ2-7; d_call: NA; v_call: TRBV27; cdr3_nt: TGTGCCAGCAGTCTAGGACTAACTGCCGAGCAGTACTTC; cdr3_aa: CASSLGLTAEQYF
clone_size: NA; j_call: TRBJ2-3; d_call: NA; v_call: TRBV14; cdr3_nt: TGTGCCAGCAGCCAAAGGGGGGGCCTCACAGATACGCAGTATTTT; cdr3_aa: CASSQRGGLTDTQYF
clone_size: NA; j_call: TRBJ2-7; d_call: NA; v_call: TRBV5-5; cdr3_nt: TGTGCCAGCAGCTCGGGGGACAGAGGGGCCTCGGGCGAGCAGTACTTC; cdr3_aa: CASSSGDRGASGEQYF
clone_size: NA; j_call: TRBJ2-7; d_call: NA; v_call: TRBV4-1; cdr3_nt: TGCGCCAGCAGCCAAGATTCTAATGCCTATTACGAGCAGTACTTC; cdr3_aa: CASSQDSNAYYEQYF
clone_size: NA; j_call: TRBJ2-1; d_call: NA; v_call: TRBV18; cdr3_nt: TGTGCCAGCTCACCACCTCAGGGTCTCGGCAATGAGCAGTTCTTC; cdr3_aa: CASSPPQGLGNEQFF
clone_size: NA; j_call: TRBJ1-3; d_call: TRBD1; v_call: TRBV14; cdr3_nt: TGTGCCAGCAGCCAAGTGAGACAGGGGCTCGGAAACACCATATATTTT; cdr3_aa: CASSQVRQGLGNTIYF
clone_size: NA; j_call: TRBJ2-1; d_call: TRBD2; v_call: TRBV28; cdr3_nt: TGTGCCAGCAGTCCTCTGCGGGAGGGCGGCTCCTACAATGAGCAGTTCTTC; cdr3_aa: CASSPLREGGSYNEQFF
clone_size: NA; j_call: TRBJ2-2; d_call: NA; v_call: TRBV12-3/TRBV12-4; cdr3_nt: TGTGCCAGCAGTTTGTGGGTCATCGGGGAGCTGTTTTTT; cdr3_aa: CASSLWVIGELFF
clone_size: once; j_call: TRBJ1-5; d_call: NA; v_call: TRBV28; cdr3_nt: TGTGCCAGCAGTTTACGAGGGGGGCTCCAGCCCCAGCATTTT; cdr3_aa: CASSLRGGLQPQHF
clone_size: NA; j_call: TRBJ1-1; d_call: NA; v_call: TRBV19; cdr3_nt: TGTGCCAGTAGTATGGTCAGGGCGGAGGCTTTCTTT; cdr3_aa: CASSMVRAEAFF
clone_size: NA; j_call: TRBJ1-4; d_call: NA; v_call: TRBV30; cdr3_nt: TGTGCCTGGAGGGCCCCAGGGGCCGGGGAAAAACTGTTTTTT; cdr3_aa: CAWRAPGAGEKLFF